This is a list of T cell receptor beta chains from one sample in a study of blood T cell repertoires in COVID-19. Profiled with immunoSEQ multiplex PCR; TCRdb holds only in-frame clones, not every one. The table has 75,000 to 90,000 clones, 80% to 90% seen once; the top ten hold approximately 12%. The sequenced sample was peripheral blood. These receptors were collected from an elderly man with acute or convalescent COVID-19. Each CDR3 is given with its conserved first and last residue. A D gene is named only where the DNA matches it firmly. Part of the rows lack a size; the others show once, few, many or a class for expanded clones.

D | size | J | V | DNA | CDR3
. | . | TRBJ1-5 | TRBV11-2 | TGTGCCAGCAGCAGCGGGAGGGAGGGCAATCAGCCCCAGCATTTT | CASSSGREGNQPQHF
. | . | TRBJ2-3 | TRBV6-5 | TGTGCCAGCAGATCCCTCAGGGTTGGAGATACGCAGTATTTT | CASRSLRVGDTQYF
. | . | TRBJ2-1 | TRBV3-1/TRBV3-2 | TGTGCCAGCAGCCAAGCCCCTCTCGGTCCGGGGGTCTACAATGAGCAGTTCTTC | CASSQAPLGPGVYNEQFF
. | . | TRBJ1-1 | TRBV3-1/TRBV3-2 | TGTGCCAGCAGCCAAGATGCGGGGAAAACTGAAGCTTTCTTT | CASSQDAGKTEAFF
TRBD1 | . | TRBJ2-7 | TRBV7-9 | TGTGCCAGCAGCCCGCCTGGACAGGGGGGGAGCTACGAGCAGTACTTC | CASSPPGQGGSYEQYF
TRBD2 | once | TRBJ2-2 | TRBV7-2 | TGTGCCAGCAGCTTAGACGCGGGGGTCGGAGGCGGGGAGCTGTTTTTT | CASSLDAGVGGGELFF
TRBD1 | . | TRBJ2-4 | TRBV5-6 | TGTGCCAGCAGCTGGACGGGACAGCTAGCCAAAAACATTCAGTACTTC | CASSWTGQLAKNIQYF
. | once | TRBJ2-1 | TRBV6-5 | TGTGCCAGCAGGATCGGACAGACCTACAATGAGCAGTTCTTC | CASRIGQTYNEQFF
TRBD1 | . | TRBJ1-2 | TRBV7-2 | TGTGCCAGCAGCGTGACAGGGGGCAACTATGGCTACACCTTC | CASSVTGGNYGYTF
TRBD1 | . | TRBJ1-1 | TRBV6-4 | TGTGCCAGCAGCGAGGGGGCTGGGGGTGAAGCTTTCTTT | CASSEGAGGEAFF
TRBD2 | . | TRBJ2-1 | TRBV19 | TGTGCCAGTAGGAGAAGCGGGAGAGATTACAATGAGCAGTTCTTC | CASRRSGRDYNEQFF
. | once | TRBJ1-5 | TRBV29-1 | TGCAGCGTTTCTACAGGGAGCAATCAGCCCCAGCATTTT | CSVSTGSNQPQHF
TRBD1 | . | TRBJ2-3 | TRBV6-4 | TGTGCCAGCAGTAAGACAGGGGGGGCAGATACGCAGTATTTT | CASSKTGGADTQYF
TRBD1 | . | TRBJ1-2 | TRBV11-2 | TGTGCCAGCAGCCCAGGACAGGGTTTAGGCTACACCTTC | CASSPGQGLGYTF
TRBD2 | . | TRBJ2-1 | TRBV10-3 | TGTGCCATCAGTGAGTCGACGGGGGGGCACGGCAATGAGCAGTTCTTC | CAISESTGGHGNEQFF